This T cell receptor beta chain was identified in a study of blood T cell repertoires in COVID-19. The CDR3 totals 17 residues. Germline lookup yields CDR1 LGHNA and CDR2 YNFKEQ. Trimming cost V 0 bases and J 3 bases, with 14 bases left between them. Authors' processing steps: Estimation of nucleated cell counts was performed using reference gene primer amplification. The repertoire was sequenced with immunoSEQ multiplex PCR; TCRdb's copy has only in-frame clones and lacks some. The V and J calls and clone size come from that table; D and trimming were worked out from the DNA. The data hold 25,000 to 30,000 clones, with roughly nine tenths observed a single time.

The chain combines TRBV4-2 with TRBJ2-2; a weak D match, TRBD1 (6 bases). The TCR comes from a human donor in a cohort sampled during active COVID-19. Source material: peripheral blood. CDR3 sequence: CASSQDGGYLYTGELFF. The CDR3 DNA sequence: TGTGCCAGCAGCCAAGATGGGGGCTACCTTTACACCGGGGAGCTGTTTTTT.